The next 18 T cell receptor beta chains were all read from a single sample in a study of memory CD4+ T cells and cytomegalovirus serostatus. Sequencing used immunoSEQ multiplex PCR; TCRdb keeps in-frame clones, though not all of them. Among about 25,000 clones listed, approximately 75% were seen once. Single viable CD3+CD4+CD8-CD45RO+ cells were sorted as the memory CD4+ T cells. The material sequenced was memory CD4+ T cells from blood. These receptors all stem from an adult in good health and CMV-seronegative.

The sample holds a few counts of this clone. The chain uses TRBV29-1 and TRBJ1-1; tentative D call: TRBD1 (6 bases). Germline V gives CDR1 SQVTM, CDR2 ANQGSEA. The CDR3 is 13 residues long. The CDR3 sequence is CSCHLDRSTEAFF. Here the CDR3 DNA reads TGCAGTTGTCACCTCGACAGGTCTACTGAAGCTTTCTTT. The variable domain in full, with the rest retrieved from reference TRBV29-1 and TRBJ1-1, is SAVISQKPSRDICQRGTSLTIQCQVDSQVTMMFWYRQQPGQSLTLIATANQGSEATYESGFVIDKFPISRPNLTFSTLTVSNMSPEDSSIYLCSCHLDRSTEAFFGQGTRLTVV.

This chain joins TRBV2 and TRBJ2-2; tentatively, D is TRBD1 or TRBD2 (6 bases each). This CDR3 is 15 amino acids long. Per the germline V gene, CDR1 is SNHLY and CDR2 is FYNNEI. V lost 1 base to trimming and J lost 3 bases, with 9 bases between them. CDR3 bases: TGTGCCAGCAGTGAAGTGGGGGGCCACACCGGGGAGCTGTTTTTT. This codes for CASSEVGGHTGELFF.

The rearrangement links TRBV19 to TRBJ1-1, with D unclear. This CDR3 spans 13 amino acids. Germline V lookup: CDR1 LNHDA, CDR2 SQIVND (reference sequence). Deletions cut 3 bases from V and 1 base from J, with 6 bases between. CDR3 region: CASSMRQNTEAFF. In nucleotides, the CDR3 is TGTGCCAGTAGTATGCGACAGAACACTGAAGCTTTCTTT.

The V gene is TRBV28, the J gene TRBJ1-4; 8 bases are a match to TRBD1. Germline V gives CDR1 MDHEN, CDR2 SYDVKM. CDR3 length: 14 residues. The J segment lost 7 bases and the V segment lost 5 bases, leaving 6 bases of the junction unmatched. The CDR3 region has the DNA TGTGCCAGCAGTCTTACAGGGGGTAGTGAAAAACTGTTTTTT. Translation: CASSLTGGSEKLFF.

V gene TRBV18 combines with J gene TRBJ1-1; D remains unclear. V dropped 5 bases and J dropped 1 base, with 8 bases sitting between them. The CDR3 consists of 13 residues. The germline CDR1 and CDR2 sequences are KGHSH and LQKENI. CDR3 protein: CASSTGPNTEAFF. The CDR3 region has the DNA TGTGCCAGCTCAACCGGGCCGAACACTGAAGCTTTCTTT.

The sample holds one count of this clone. The chain uses TRBV5-4 and TRBJ2-4; D is uncertain. This CDR3 has 14 amino acids. V dropped 1 base and J dropped 0 bases, with 5 bases sitting between them. CDR1 is SGHNT and CDR2 is YYREEE in the germline V gene (reference sequence). This chain's CDR3 is CASSLSQAKNIQYF. In nucleotides, the CDR3 is TGTGCCAGCAGCTTGTCGCAAGCCAAAAACATTCAGTACTTC.

The V call is TRBV5-4, the J call TRBJ1-2; 9 bases line up with TRBD1. The CDR3 is 14 amino acids. CDR1 and CDR2 from the germline V gene are SGHNT and YYREEE (reference sequence). The ends lost 4 bases at V and 4 bases at J; junction bases unmatched: 5. The chain's CDR3 is CASSRQGGGYGYTF. The CDR3, as DNA: TGTGCCAGCAGCCGACAGGGGGGTGGCTATGGCTACACCTTC.

The J gene is TRBJ2-3, the V gene TRBV7-3; D may match TRBD1 or TRBD2 (5 bases each). The CDR3 has 15 residues. Germline values: CDR1 SGHTA, CDR2 FQGTGA. Deletions cut 5 bases from V and 1 base from J, with 13 bases between. The CDR3 loop is CASSPSGRGTDTQYF. In DNA, the CDR3 is TGTGCCAGCAGCCCCAGCGGCAGGGGCACAGATACGCAGTATTTT.

This chain connects TRBV6-6 to TRBJ1-4, with D tentatively TRBD1 (5 bases). Trimming took 6 bases from V and 7 from J, leaving 9 bases between them. Germline V gives CDR1 MNHNY, CDR2 SVGAGI (reference sequence). This CDR3 region has 12 residues. The CDR3 sequence is CASSRGTEKLFF. The CDR3 bases are TGTGCCAGCAGCCGAGGGACTGAAAAACTGTTTTTT.

This clone showed up just once. V is TRBV6-5 and J is TRBJ1-5; possibly TRBD1 for D (6 bases). There are 12 residues in the CDR3. Trimming pared 6 bases from V and 5 bases from J, leaving 8 bases between. Germline V gene lookup returns CDR1 MNHEY and CDR2 SVGAGI. CDR3 protein: CASRTGDQPQHF. In DNA, the CDR3 is TGTGCCAGCAGGACAGGTGATCAGCCCCAGCATTTT.

This chain joins TRBV7-9 and TRBJ2-5; tentative D call: TRBD1 (5 bases). CDR1 and CDR2 (germline): SEHNR, FQNEAQ (reference sequence). This CDR3 comprises 13 residues. V gave up 3 bases and J gave up 2 bases, with 7 bases separating them. This CDR3 reads CASSLDTQETQYF. The CDR3 DNA is TGTGCCAGCAGCTTGGACACGCAAGAGACCCAGTACTTC.

The rearrangement links TRBV5-1 to TRBJ2-4; D perhaps matches TRBD1 (5 bases). The germline V and J ends were trimmed by 4 bases and 5 bases, with 16 bases remaining between them. Germline CDR1 reads SGHRS; CDR2 reads YFSETQ. CDR3 size: 15 residues. CDR3 loop: CASSPESRVENIQYF. CDR3 bases: TGCGCCAGCAGCCCCGAGTCCAGGGTTGAAAACATTCAGTACTTC.

The J gene is TRBJ1-5, the V gene TRBV6-5, with TRBD1 matching 8 bases. Germline values: CDR1 MNHEY, CDR2 SVGAGI. The CDR3 is 15 residues long. With V trimmed by 0 bases and J by 4 bases, 2 bases remained unmatched. CDR3 region: CASSYSRQGNQPQHF. CDR3 nucleotide sequence: TGTGCCAGCAGTTACTCCCGACAGGGGAATCAGCCCCAGCATTTT.

V gene TRBV6-5 combines with J gene TRBJ2-7; 10 nucleotides align to TRBD2. Germline assignment: CDR1 MNHEY and CDR2 SVGAGI. The ends lost 6 bases at V and 3 bases at J; junction bases unmatched: 5. This CDR3 comprises 14 residues. The CDR3 protein is CASRRTSGNYEQYF. The CDR3 DNA reads TGTGCCAGCAGAAGAACTAGCGGGAACTACGAGCAGTACTTC.

J is TRBJ2-2 and V is TRBV7-3; D may be TRBD2 (5 bases). V gave up 1 base and J gave up 3 bases, with 12 bases separating them. The CDR3 is 16 residues long. Germline CDR1 is SGHTA and CDR2 is FQGTGA. The CDR3 nucleotides are TGTGCCAGCAGCTTAATGGCGGGCGCCGACACCGGGGAGCTGTTTTTT. Translated: CASSLMAGADTGELFF. Full variable domain (outside the CDR3, taken from reference TRBV7-3 and TRBJ2-2): GAGVSQTPSNKVTEKGKYVELRCDPISGHTALYWYRQSLGQGPEFLIYFQGTGAADDSGLPNDRFFAVRPEGSVSTLKIQRTERGDSAVYLCASSLMAGADTGELFFGEGSRLTVL.

This clone has a handful of counts. This chain joins TRBV4-3 and TRBJ1-3, with TRBD1 identical over 8 bases. The CDR3 loop spans 17 amino acids. The junction had 9 bases not matched to a gene; V was cut back by 0 bases and J by 5 bases. Germline-derived CDR1 and CDR2 are LGHNA and YSLEER. The chain's CDR3 is CASSQEVLGQGRNTIYF. The CDR3 DNA sequence: TGCGCCAGCAGCCAAGAGGTTTTAGGACAGGGACGAAACACCATATATTTT.

The V and J genes are TRBV18 and TRBJ2-5; D remains unclear. The CDR3 loop spans 14 amino acids. Deletions cut 2 bases from V and 2 bases from J, with 9 bases between. Germline V CDR1 and CDR2: KGHSH, LQKENI. CDR3: CASSPGWQQETQYF. CDR3 nucleotides: TGTGCCAGCTCACCAGGGTGGCAGCAAGAGACCCAGTACTTC.

This clone was found a few times. This sequence joins TRBV5-4 and TRBJ1-5; D call uncertain. The CDR3 is made up of 15 amino acids. The V end was cut by 0 bases, the J end by 0 bases, with 7 bases between. Germline assignment: CDR1 SGHNT and CDR2 YYREEE (reference sequence). CDR3 sequence reads: CASSLGLNSNQPQHF. The CDR3 DNA follows: TGTGCCAGCAGCTTGGGGCTCAATAGCAATCAGCCCCAGCATTTT.